The next 27 T cell receptor beta chains were all read from a single sample in a study of blood T cell repertoires in COVID-19 (dated by TCRdb to the early 2020s). The library was prepared using the immunoSEQ multiplex PCR assay. The clones in this table, taken by TCRdb from immuneACCESS, are in-frame only. Not every clone is retained; where verified, under half of the shortfall comes from an unresolved V gene, and the cause of the rest is unknown. Here the sample has about 270,000 clones; approximately 84% occur a single time. The leading ten clones occupy less than 10% of the sample. The sample comprised peripheral blood. Source of these receptors: a human donor in a cohort sampled during active COVID-19.

The chain uses TRBV9 and TRBJ1-1; tentatively, D is TRBD1 (5 bases). The ends were cut back, 0 bases at V and 4 bases at J, with 7 bases in the middle. Per germline, CDR1 SGDLS and CDR2 YYNGEE. The CDR3 has 13 amino acids. CDR3 bases: TGTGCCAGCAGCGTAGCAGGGATCACTGAAGCTTTCTTT. Encoded protein: CASSVAGITEAFF.

V is TRBV5-1 and J is TRBJ2-1; possible D gene TRBD2, 5 bases. Germline V lookup: CDR1 SGHRS, CDR2 YFSETQ. V was shortened by 3 bases and J by 7 bases, with 20 bases between the two germline ends. This CDR3 comprises 16 residues. CDR3 amino acids: CASSSSERTAGNEQFF. CDR3 sequence (DNA): TGCGCCAGCAGCTCGAGTGAGCGGACCGCTGGAAATGAGCAGTTCTTC.

The chain couples TRBV5-6 to TRBJ2-3, with 8 positions matching TRBD1. Germline loops: CDR1 SGHDT, CDR2 YYEEEE. With 3 bases clipped from V and 0 bases from J, the junction kept 15 bases outside the gene matches. The CDR3 has 19 amino acids. CDR3 protein: CASSSTPGGEQVSTDTQYF. CDR3 nucleotide sequence: TGTGCCAGCAGCTCAACGCCAGGGGGCGAGCAGGTTAGCACAGATACGCAGTATTTT.

The chain combines TRBV29-1 with TRBJ2-2; D uncertain. Germline V gene sequence: CDR1 SQVTM, CDR2 ANQGSEA. The V end lost 4 bases, the J end lost 1 base, and 7 bases lay between the germline ends. This CDR3 has 13 amino acids. The CDR3 loop reads CSVADQNTGELFF. The CDR3 DNA reads as TGCAGCGTTGCAGACCAGAACACCGGGGAGCTGTTTTTT.

CDR3 nucleotides: TGTGCCAGCAGTAAATACAGGGGGGTAAATTCACCCCTCCACTTT. Protein product: CASSKYRGVNSPLHF. The V and J genes are TRBV6-5 and TRBJ1-6, with 8 positions matching TRBD1. Germline lookup yields CDR1 MNHEY and CDR2 SVGAGI. V was pared by 5 bases and J by 7 bases, with 7 bases of the junction left unmatched. This CDR3 spans 15 amino acids.

The chain joins TRBV13 to TRBJ1-6; 7 nucleotides align to TRBD1. The length of the CDR3 is 15 residues. CDR1 and CDR2 (germline): PRHDT, FYEKMQ (reference sequence). The trim removed 2 bases at V and 7 bases at J, leaving 5 bases unmatched. The CDR3 bases are TGTGCCAGCAGCTTATCGGGACAGATGAATTCACCCCTCCACTTT. Translation: CASSLSGQMNSPLHF.

The J gene is TRBJ1-4, the V gene TRBV4-1, with D tentatively TRBD1 (5 bases). This CDR3 region has 17 residues. The V and J ends lost 5 bases and 7 bases respectively, with 23 bases between them. From germline, CDR1 is MGHRA and CDR2 YSYEKL. CDR3 amino acids: CASSEAGLRNNGEKLFF. The CDR3, as DNA: TGCGCCAGCAGCGAAGCGGGACTTCGGAATAATGGTGAAAAACTGTTTTTT.

The V and J genes are TRBV13 and TRBJ2-5, with 7 bases aligning to TRBD2. Germline V gene data show CDR1 as PRHDT and CDR2 as FYEKMQ (reference sequence). The CDR3 covers 15 residues. The V and J ends lost 1 base and 3 bases, in that order; junction bases with no gene match: 5. The CDR3: CASSLEGLREETQYF. The CDR3 DNA is TGTGCCAGCAGCTTAGAGGGACTACGGGAAGAGACCCAGTACTTC.

The V gene is TRBV7-2, the J gene TRBJ2-1; D call uncertain. The CDR3 covers 15 residues. Germline CDR1 and CDR2: SGHTA and FQGNSA. The V end lost 0 bases, the J end lost 0 bases, and 6 bases lay between the germline ends. CDR3 coding DNA: TGTGCCAGCAGCTTAGCTGCGTTCTCCTACAATGAGCAGTTCTTC. Protein product: CASSLAAFSYNEQFF.

The chain has TRBV6-5 and TRBJ2-7; a weak D match, TRBD2 (5 bases). The CDR3 is 15 amino acids. Germline CDR1 is MNHEY and CDR2 is SVGAGI. V lost 0 bases and J 5 bases, leaving 14 bases between the germline ends. CDR3 loop: CASSYSASNRHEQYF. Written as DNA, the CDR3 is TGTGCCAGCAGTTACTCGGCTAGCAATCGCCACGAGCAGTACTTC.

The J gene is TRBJ2-3, the V gene TRBV3-1 (or the pseudogene TRBV3-2), with a tentative D call TRBD2 (6 bases). The CDR3 sequence is 14 residues long. Per germline, CDR1 LGHDT and CDR2 YNNKEL (reference sequence). The germline V and J ends were trimmed by 0 bases and 9 bases, with 13 bases remaining between them. The CDR3 DNA follows: TGTGCCAGCAGCCAAGAGGGAGGCCCAGCGACGCAGTATTTT. This encodes CASSQEGGPATQYF.

The chain carries TRBV6-5 and TRBJ1-4; TRBD1 is a possible D gene (6 bases). Trimming took off 6 bases at V and 4 bases at J, with 15 bases between the two ends. This CDR3 has 15 residues. Germline V lookup: CDR1 MNHEY, CDR2 SVGAGI. CDR3 nucleotides: TGTGCCAGCAGGGGACACAGGGTTATTAATGAAAAACTGTTTTTT. Translation: CASRGHRVINEKLFF.

The V call is TRBV7-9, the J call TRBJ1-6, with D possibly matching TRBD1 (5 bases). CDR1 is SEHNR and CDR2 is FQNEAQ in the germline V gene (reference sequence). The CDR3 length is 12 residues. The V and J ends lost 5 bases and 10 bases respectively, with 9 bases between them. The CDR3 sequence: CASSAPGSPLHF. CDR3 coding DNA: TGTGCCAGCAGCGCCCCAGGGTCACCCCTCCACTTT. Full variable domain (missing parts from reference TRBV7-9 and TRBJ1-6): DTGVSQNPRHKITKRGQNVTFRCDPISEHNRLYWYRQTLGQGPEFLTYFQNEAQLEKSRLLSDRFSAERPKGSFSTLEIQRTEQGDSAMYLCASSAPGSPLHFGNGTRLTVT.

A word on this clone: One end of the junction is discordant with germline, which a read error may explain. The rearrangement uses TRBV15 and TRBJ1-2; perhaps TRBD1 as D (6 bases). Germline CDR1 is LNHNV and CDR2 is YYDKDF (reference sequence). The CDR3 spans 13 residues. CDR3 protein: CATSREQGRVAGF. The CDR3 bases are TGTGCCACCAGCAGAGAACAGGGAAGGGTCGCTGGCTTC. The variable domain in full, completed from reference TRBV15 and TRBJ1-2, reads DAMVIQNPRYQVTQFGKPVTLSCSQTLNHNVMYWYQQKSSQAPKLLFHYYDKDFNNEADTPDNFQSRRPNTSFCFLDIRSPGLGDTAMYLCATSREQGRVAGFGSGTRLTVV.

A single count supports this clone. The rearrangement uses TRBV2 and TRBJ2-3; 11 bases agree with TRBD2. This CDR3 is built from 15 residues. In germline, CDR1 is SNHLY, CDR2 FYNNEI. Losses at the gene ends were 5 bases for V and 4 bases for J; bases not matched to a gene: 5. CDR3 loop: CASSQTSGNADTQYF. CDR3 coding DNA: TGTGCCAGCAGTCAGACTAGCGGGAATGCAGATACGCAGTATTTT. The full variable domain, in which reference TRBV2 and TRBJ2-3 provide the parts outside the CDR3, is EPEVTQTPSHQVTQMGQEVILRCVPISNHLYFYWYRQILGQKVEFLVSFYNNEISEKSEIFDDQFSVERPDGSNFTLKIRSTKLEDSAMYFCASSQTSGNADTQYFGPGTRLTVL.

V is TRBV29-1 and J is TRBJ2-2; 7 positions match TRBD1. Trimming at V came to 4 bases and at J to 1 base, leaving 3 bases not matched to a gene. There are 14 residues in the CDR3. Germline V gene sequence: CDR1 SQVTM, CDR2 ANQGSEA. The CDR3 protein is CSVGQGVNTGELFF. The CDR3 DNA follows: TGCAGCGTTGGACAGGGCGTGAACACCGGGGAGCTGTTTTTT.

This clone was recorded many times. This chain links TRBV6-6 with TRBJ2-7, with a weak D call TRBD1 (6 bases). Germline V gene sequence: CDR1 MNHNY, CDR2 SVGAGI (reference sequence). The CDR3 loop spans 12 amino acids. Deletions cut 8 bases from V and 6 bases from J, with 14 bases between. The CDR3 loop is CASGFGQLEQYF. The CDR3 DNA reads TGTGCCAGCGGCTTCGGACAGCTCGAGCAGTACTTC.

The V call is TRBV6-5, the J call TRBJ2-2; 7 bases map to TRBD1. CDR1 is MNHEY, CDR2 SVGAGI, per germline. CDR3 length: 15 amino acids. Losses at the gene ends were 6 bases for V and 2 bases for J; bases not matched to a gene: 6. In nucleotides, the CDR3 is TGTGCCAGCAGACCGGGACAGTCTAACACCGGGGAGCTGTTTTTT. This encodes CASRPGQSNTGELFF.

CDR3 loop: CASSEKGIGPSGANVLTF. In DNA form, the CDR3 reads TGTGCCAGCAGTGAAAAGGGGATAGGCCCCTCTGGGGCCAACGTCCTGACTTTC. The chain employs TRBV25-1 and TRBJ2-6, with D possibly matching TRBD1 (5 bases). V was pared by 2 bases and J by 0 bases, with 14 bases between. Germline CDR1 MGHDK, CDR2 SYGVNS. CDR3 length: 18 amino acids.

The gene calls are TRBV14 and TRBJ2-3, with D tentatively TRBD1 (6 bases). The CDR3 extends over 16 amino acids. Between the trimmed V and J ends, which lost 0 bases and 7 bases, there was a span of 17 bases. CDR1 SGHDN and CDR2 FVKESK come from the germline V gene. The CDR3, as DNA: TGTGCCAGCAGCCAAGATTGGCAGGGGTCCAAGTATACGCAGTATTTT. This encodes CASSQDWQGSKYTQYF.

The V call is TRBV4-2, the J call TRBJ2-3; possible D gene TRBD2, 5 bases. This CDR3 spans 16 amino acids. Deletions cut 0 bases from V and 0 bases from J, with 10 bases between. In germline, CDR1 is LGHNA, CDR2 YNFKEQ. The CDR3 DNA reads TGTGCCAGCAGCCAAGATGGGTGGGAGAGCACAGATACGCAGTATTTT. Amino acid sequence: CASSQDGWESTDTQYF.

CDR3 protein: CASSLTPVDNEQFF. CDR3 in DNA: TGCGCCAGCAGCTTGACCCCGGTCGACAATGAGCAGTTCTTC. This chain uses TRBV5-1 with TRBJ2-1; no clear D. Germline assignment: CDR1 SGHRS and CDR2 YFSETQ. The CDR3 runs 14 residues. V was pared by 1 base and J by 5 bases, with 10 bases between.

The chain employs TRBV20-1 and TRBJ2-7; 9 nucleotides agree with TRBD1. V trimming: 3 bases; J trimming: 3 bases; junction bases outside the gene matches: 12. The CDR3 loop spans 16 amino acids. Germline lookup yields CDR1 DFQATT and CDR2 SNEGSKA (reference sequence). CDR3 in DNA: TGCAGTGCTAGTGAAACCGGGACAGGGATAATCTACGAGCAGTACTTC. Translation: CSASETGTGIIYEQYF.

This clone is a singleton in its sample. V and J are TRBV13 and TRBJ1-5, with 8 bases fitting TRBD1. This CDR3 has 13 amino acids. Germline V gives CDR1 PRHDT, CDR2 FYEKMQ (reference sequence). The V segment lost 6 bases and the J segment 4 bases; nucleotides outside the gene matches: 2. The CDR3 spells CASSWTGNQPQHF. CDR3 DNA: TGTGCCAGCAGTTGGACAGGGAATCAGCCCCAGCATTTT.

The V and J genes are TRBV11-3 and TRBJ2-2, with TRBD2 as a possible D gene (5 bases). The germline V and J ends were trimmed by 5 bases and 6 bases, with 19 bases remaining between them. The CDR3 totals 16 residues. Germline values: CDR1 SGHNT, CDR2 YENEEA. The CDR3 here is CASSPASAGTAGELFF. The CDR3 DNA sequence: TGTGCCAGCAGCCCCGCCTCCGCGGGTACGGCCGGGGAGCTGTTTTTT.

This chain links TRBV28 with TRBJ2-1, with D perhaps matching TRBD1 (6 bases). Germline V gene sequence: CDR1 MDHEN, CDR2 SYDVKM. The CDR3 is 15 residues long. Trimming cost V 6 bases and J 3 bases, with 15 bases left between them. CDR3 in amino acids: CASRQGGMGYNEQFF. The DNA for the CDR3 is TGTGCCAGCAGACAAGGGGGAATGGGCTACAATGAGCAGTTCTTC.

The CDR3 protein is CASSPGDRASYEQYF. The DNA of the CDR3 is TGCGCCAGCAGCCCGGGGGACAGGGCATCCTACGAGCAGTACTTC. J is TRBJ2-7 and V is TRBV4-1; 9 bases are shared with TRBD1. The germline V gene encodes CDR1 MGHRA and CDR2 YSYEKL. The CDR3 consists of 15 residues. The ends lost 4 bases at V and 1 base at J; junction bases unmatched: 5.